This section outlines one TCR beta chain sequence together with its context. Its antigen is still unknown. Within one base of it there is no much larger clone, and no base qualities were kept. The sample comes from a study of regulatory dendritic cells for organ transplantation (dated by TCRdb to about 2017). With respect to the entire study: To make regulatory dendritic cells, monocytes were cultured with vitamin D3 on days 0 and 4 and with IL-10 on day 4. Sorted naive and memory CD4+ and CD8+ T cells had their TCRbeta repertoires sequenced both before and after allostimulation with either regulatory or mature dendritic cells. On day 6, LPS was added to the DC cultures so that the response of the DCs to a potent maturation-inducing agent could be evaluated. General study outcomes and caveats: The repertoires of naive CD4+ and CD8+ T cells were highly diverse, while memory cell repertoires were less diverse, with memory CD8+ cells being the most oligoclonal. Of the resting subsets, memory CD8+ T cells had the largest number of alloreactive TCR clonotypes. Only a couple of subjects were sequenced, and the authors noted considerable between-individual heterogeneity in the alloreactive memory CD8+ T cell pool. Allostimulation expanded memory CD8+ clones in both subjects, but regulatory dendritic cells appeared to induce more limited expansion than mature dendritic cells.

Sorted T cell subsets were CFSE-labeled and co-cultured for roughly 5 days with allogeneic regulatory or mature dendritic cells at a 1:10 DC:T ratio. FACS was used to sort naive T cells as CD45RA+ cells and memory T cells as CD45RO+ CD4+ or CD8+ cells. T cells for TCR sequencing came from two healthy control subjects. Genomic DNA was extracted with the Qiagen DNeasy Blood & Tissue Kit. V sheds 3 bases and J sheds 0 bases, leaving 14 bases between their ends. From the cysteine up to the phenylalanine, the CDR3 has a length of 16 residues. The retained sequence is limited to the CDR3, 48 bases, with the frame set at the first base. The germline V gene encodes CDR1 LGHNA and CDR2 YSLEER. A multiplexed two-step PCR with Vbeta-specific forward primers and Jbeta-specific reverse primers was used to amplify the TCRbeta CDR3 regions. The TCRbeta libraries were sequenced on an Illumina instrument via the immunoSEQ service. Turning to the authors' computational methods: V, D and J genes were assigned using IMGT annotation, and counts were corrected for multiplex PCR bias using synthetic CDR3 analogues. Repertoire clonality was computed in the immunoSEQ Analyzer as one minus normalized Shannon entropy. Whether a clone counted as expanded was decided by Fisher's exact test with Benjamini-Hochberg false discovery rate control and a two-tailed cutoff of P<0.01. TCRdb's version of the immuneACCESS table is confined to in-frame rearrangements and falls short of the full clone set. An unresolved V gene accounts for under half of the shortfall where checked; the remainder is of unknown origin. V, J and clone size reflect that table, while D and trimming were determined from the DNA. The sample yields 12,000 or so clones; less than 70% were counted once. The top ten hold more than 1% of the sample.

Sequencing used naive CD8+ T cells from blood cultured with dendritic cells. Reading the label with the study, this specimen's cell subset or site is: CD45RA+ naive T cells. This receptor was identified in a human donor in good health. The chain is assembled from TRBV4-3 and TRBJ1-1; possibly the D gene is TRBD1, per 5 matching bases. The CDR3 in this case is CASSQGGGGVNTEAFF. The sequence in DNA is TGCGCCAGCAGCCAGGGGGGGGGTGGGGTGAACACTGAAGCTTTCTTT.